This T cell receptor (beta chain) was observed in a study of beta chain features in type 1 diabetes. Study at large: The study found patients and healthy donors alike in age, gender and cell yields. Notes on the study in general: Because the template was cDNA, high-expressing cells might be over-represented. For patients, the naive, central memory and Treg TCRB repertoires appeared more alike than for healthy donors. All four CD4+ subsets of Type 1 diabetes patients contained TCRB CDR3s that were moderately but significantly shorter.

A remark on this clone: Antigen specificity is unknown.

The V gene's germline CDR1 is LGHNA and CDR2 YSLEER. The V and J ends lost 1 base and 0 bases, in that order; junction bases with no gene match: 2. This CDR3 has 16 amino acids. Expressed TCRB transcripts were sequenced because the entire RNA isolate underwent reverse transcription. The data were produced by immunoSEQ multiplex PCR, yet TCRdb's version contains in-frame clones alone and is incomplete. This table holds roughly 150,000 clones, around 8% found once. The receptor was isolated from a man aged 18-30 years in good health. V usage is TRBV4-3 and J usage is TRBJ1-4; 7 bases map to TRBD1. Sequencing was performed on central memory CD4+ T cells from blood. Written as DNA, the CDR3 is TGCGCCAGCAGCCAAGGACAGGGTTCAACTAATGAAAAACTGTTTTTT. Protein sequence: CASSQGQGSTNEKLFF.